Below, 32 T cell receptor beta chains from the same sample are listed, as sequenced in a study of blood T cells in healthy people across ages. Primers used in a second PCR of about 6 to 11 cycles were a sample-barcoded 5' primer and a J-beta primer mix. TCRdb called the 5' RACE reads again in MiXCR, with one record for every CDR3 protein. The profile shows hundreds of thousands of distinct CDR3 sequences, 40% to 45% of them singletons. What was sequenced was blood. The receptors stem from an elderly man in good health.

The table lists this clonotype with a few counts. CDR3 nucleotide sequence: TGCAGTGCTTCTTCTAGCGGGAGGAGGTACGAGCAGTACTTC. Its protein product is CSASSSGRRYEQYF. This chain connects TRBV20-1 to TRBJ2-7, with 11 bases lining up with TRBD2. J gave up 4 bases and V 5 bases, and 7 bases lay outside the gene matches. There are 14 residues in the CDR3. The germline V gene has CDR1 DFQATT and CDR2 SNEGSKA (reference sequence).

The chain carries TRBV27 and TRBJ2-4; TRBD2 is a possible D gene (5 bases). The last part of the DNA fits TRBJ2-7 better; the J call may be wrong. This CDR3 comprises 13 residues. Germline CDR1 and CDR2: MNHEY and SMNVEV (reference sequence). CDR3 coding DNA: TGTGCCAGCAGTTCGACCCGAGGGTACGAGCAGTACTTC. Translated: CASSSTRGYEQYF.

The V and J genes are TRBV6-1 and TRBJ2-3, with D hard to call. There are 12 residues in the CDR3. V was cut by 1 base and J by 6 bases, with 5 bases left in between. Germline V lookup: CDR1 MNHNS, CDR2 SASEGT. The CDR3 nucleotides are TGTGCCAGCAGTGAAGTTTGGGATACGCAGTATTTT. Translation: CASSEVWDTQYF.

The table lists this clonotype with a few counts. The chain employs TRBV4-1 and TRBJ2-5; 9 bases agree with TRBD1. J was trimmed by 5 bases and V by 0 bases; bases with no gene match: 16. This CDR3 region has 19 residues. CDR1 and CDR2 from the germline V gene are MGHRA and YSYEKL. This CDR3 reads CASSQDRQGQGGLGETQYF. In nucleotides, the CDR3 is TGCGCCAGCAGCCAAGATAGGCAGGGACAGGGTGGCCTTGGGGAGACCCAGTACTTC.

A few counts support this clonotype. The chain carries TRBV10-3 and TRBJ2-7; 13 bases are a match to TRBD2. The CDR3 length is 16 residues. Germline CDR1 and CDR2: ENHRY and SYGVKD. Trimming cost V 2 bases and J 5 bases; bases outside gene matches: 6. The CDR3 here is CAISEPGTSGIDEQYF. DNA for the CDR3: TGTGCCATCAGTGAGCCCGGGACTAGCGGGATAGACGAGCAGTACTTC.

The gene calls are TRBV6-5 and TRBJ1-2, with D possibly matching TRBD1 (6 bases). The CDR3 is 16 residues long. Trimming pared 0 bases from V and 4 bases from J, leaving 15 bases between. The V gene's germline CDR1 is MNHEY and CDR2 SVGAGI. The CDR3 DNA sequence: TGTGCCAGCAGTTACTCAACTGCAGGGGCCTCCTATGGCTACACCTTC. Protein: CASSYSTAGASYGYTF.

J is TRBJ2-3 and V is TRBV4-1; tentatively, D is TRBD2 (7 bases). This CDR3 has 18 amino acids. Trimming stripped 5 bases from V and 5 bases from J, with 26 bases between. CDR1 is MGHRA and CDR2 is YSYEKL in the germline V gene. The CDR3 DNA sequence: TGCGCCAGCAGCACGGCGGCTGGGGGGGCTAAAACGGGAGATACGCAGTATTTT. Its translation: CASSTAAGGAKTGDTQYF.

This clonotype was seen just once. The V gene is TRBV20-1, the J gene TRBJ2-7; TRBD2 matches at 7 bases. V trimming: 2 bases; J trimming: 10 bases; junction bases outside the gene matches: 14. Per the germline V gene, CDR1 is DFQATT and CDR2 is SNEGSKA (reference sequence). The CDR3 is 14 residues long. In DNA, the CDR3 is TGCAGTGCTAGAAACACCCGGGAGGTTAATACCCAGTACTTC. The encoded protein is CSARNTREVNTQYF.

This clonotype was detected a few times. The chain has TRBV18 and TRBJ2-3; the D is unclear. CDR1 is KGHSH, CDR2 LQKENI, per germline. Trimming removed 0 bases from V and 0 bases from J, with 4 bases in between. This CDR3 spans 14 amino acids. CDR3 in DNA: TGTGCCAGCTCACCACCTATAAGCACAGATACGCAGTATTTT. Protein: CASSPPISTDTQYF.

The J gene is TRBJ2-4, the V gene TRBV12-3 or TRBV12-4; 8 bases are shared with TRBD1. The J call is doubtful: the DNA matches TRBJ2-5 better. The CDR3 covers 16 residues. CDR3 sequence (DNA): TGTGCCAGCAGTTCCCTACGGACAGGGATGCAAGAGACCCAGTACTTC. Translating gives CASSSLRTGMQETQYF.

The J gene is TRBJ2-3, the V gene TRBV4-3, with 9 bases matching TRBD1. CDR3 length: 16 residues. The germline CDR1 and CDR2 sequences are LGHNA and YSLEER. Germline trimming cut 0 bases from V and 5 bases from J; bases unmatched to any gene: 6. DNA of the CDR3: TGCGCCAGCAGCCAAGATCGGGACAGGGCTATAGATACGCAGTATTTT. This codes for CASSQDRDRAIDTQYF.

V and J are TRBV7-2 and TRBJ2-7, with 10 bases lining up with TRBD2. Germline CDR1 and CDR2: SGHTA and FQGNSA. This CDR3 is 19 amino acids long. V lost 4 bases and J lost 7; bases outside the gene matches: 22. In nucleotides, the CDR3 is TGTGCCAGCAGCTCCGCCCAAGGTCTAGCGGGGGCGCGGGGGAATGAGCAGTACTTC. Translating it yields CASSSAQGLAGARGNEQYF.

The chain couples TRBV6-2 or TRBV6-3 to TRBJ1-5; TRBD1 is a possible D gene (6 bases). Trimming removed 0 bases at V and 6 bases at J, with 12 bases between. The CDR3 length is 15 residues. Germline assignment: CDR1 MNHEY and CDR2 SVGEGT. The CDR3 nucleotides are TGTGCCAGCAGTTACTCGTCTGGAGGGGGTCAGCCCCAGCATTTT. Translation: CASSYSSGGGQPQHF.

V and J are TRBV12-3 or TRBV12-4 and TRBJ1-2; TRBD1 aligns across 8 bases. Germline trimming cut 5 bases from V and 10 bases from J; bases unmatched to any gene: 12. This CDR3 has 14 residues. The CDR3 sequence is CASSVVGTGGDYTF. The DNA of the CDR3 is TGTGCCAGCAGTGTGGTGGGAACAGGGGGAGACTACACCTTC.

The chain recombines TRBV27 with TRBJ2-1, with 15 bases identical to TRBD2. The J call may be incorrect, as the DNA end agrees better with TRBJ2-7. Germline CDR1 is MNHEY and CDR2 is SMNVEV (reference sequence). CDR3 length: 15 amino acids. CDR3 in amino acids: CASSRTSGRANEQYF. In DNA form, the CDR3 reads TGTGCCAGCAGTCGGACTAGCGGGAGGGCCAATGAGCAGTACTTC.

The rearrangement links TRBV12-3 or TRBV12-4 to TRBJ1-5; 9 bases map to TRBD1. V trimming: 10 bases; J trimming: 6 bases; junction bases outside the gene matches: 13. This CDR3 contains 15 residues. CDR3 in DNA: TGTGCCACCTCAAGTAGGACAGGGGTCCCTCAGCCCCAGCATTTT. This gives the protein CATSSRTGVPQPQHF.

In this sample, this clonotype turned up a few times. This chain joins TRBV20-1 and TRBJ2-7; D ambiguous. Germline V lookup: CDR1 DFQATT, CDR2 SNEGSKA (reference sequence). The CDR3 has 14 amino acids. Trimming took 0 bases from V and 0 from J, leaving 9 bases between them. The CDR3 DNA reads TGCAGTGCTAGAGATAAGGCAGTCTCCTACGAGCAGTACTTC. It is translated as CSARDKAVSYEQYF.

This clonotype was observed many times. The rearrangement links TRBV30 to TRBJ2-3, with D possibly TRBD2 on 6 matching bases. The CDR3 spans 14 residues. Per germline, CDR1 GTSNPN and CDR2 SVGIG (reference sequence). V was shortened by 5 bases and J by 0 bases, with 12 bases between the two germline ends. This CDR3 is CAWAGRRSTDTQYF. CDR3 bases: TGTGCCTGGGCGGGGCGGAGGAGCACAGATACGCAGTATTTT.

This clonotype was detected only a few times. The chain carries TRBV7-2 and TRBJ1-1; 10 positions match TRBD1. Germline V CDR1 and CDR2: SGHTA, FQGNSA. This CDR3 has 15 amino acids. V shed 5 bases and J 4 bases; nucleotides not matched to a gene: 7. CDR3 coding DNA: TGTGCCAGCAGCCCTGTGACAGGGGGCGGCACTGAAGCTTTCTTT. Translating it yields CASSPVTGGGTEAFF.

This chain uses TRBV18 with TRBJ2-3, with 14 bases matching TRBD2. With V trimmed by 6 bases and J by 2 bases, 13 bases remained unmatched. The germline gives CDR1 KGHSH, CDR2 LQKENI. The CDR3 spans 19 residues. CDR3: CASSPGLAGGLTVTDTQYF. CDR3 nucleotide sequence: TGTGCCAGCTCTCCAGGACTAGCGGGAGGCTTAACCGTCACAGATACGCAGTATTTT.

The gene calls are TRBV14 and TRBJ2-5; D is uncertain. Germline assignment: CDR1 SGHDN and CDR2 FVKESK. Trimming removed 1 base at V and 5 bases at J, with 14 bases between. This CDR3 spans 15 amino acids. CDR3: CASSQGLARSETQYF. CDR3 bases: TGTGCCAGCAGCCAAGGGCTTGCTAGAAGTGAGACCCAGTACTTC.

This sequence joins TRBV25-1 and TRBJ1-2; D is undetermined. The CDR3 spans 14 residues. Germline V lookup: CDR1 MGHDK, CDR2 SYGVNS. V lost 6 bases and J 3 bases, leaving 14 bases between the germline ends. This CDR3 is CASRGTLRHYGYTF. CDR3 in DNA: TGTGCCAGCAGGGGTACCCTGCGCCACTATGGCTACACCTTC.

The sample holds a few counts of this clonotype. The J gene is TRBJ2-7, the V gene TRBV7-2; tentative D call: TRBD1 (6 bases). With 5 bases removed from V and 4 bases from J, the gap between germline ends came to 21 bases. The germline gives CDR1 SGHTA, CDR2 FQGNSA. The CDR3 covers 16 residues. CDR3 protein: CASSKSTGTSKYEQYF. The DNA of the CDR3 is TGTGCCAGCAGCAAAAGCACCGGGACATCGAAGTACGAGCAGTACTTC.

For this clonotype: A read error may be the cause here, since a much bigger clone is one base away. J is TRBJ2-3 and V is TRBV7-9, with TRBD1 matching 10 bases. This CDR3 has 15 residues. Germline V gene sequence: CDR1 SEHNR, CDR2 FQNEAQ (reference sequence). The CDR3 DNA reads as TGTGCCAGCAGCTCGGGACAGGGGAGCACAGATGCGCAGTATTTT. Protein product: CASSSGQGSTDAQYF.

There are a few counts of this clonotype. The V call is TRBV20-1, the J call TRBJ2-7; 8 bases map to TRBD1. Germline V gene data show CDR1 as DFQATT and CDR2 as SNEGSKA (reference sequence). Trimming cost V 2 bases and J 4 bases; bases outside gene matches: 4. The CDR3 length is 13 residues. The CDR3 DNA reads as TGCAGTGCTAGATCGACAGGGGTTTACGAGCAGTACTTC. Its translation is CSARSTGVYEQYF.

The CDR3 loop is CASSVDPQSSYEQYF. CDR3 bases: TGTGCCAGCAGCGTAGACCCCCAAAGCTCCTACGAGCAGTACTTC. This chain joins TRBV9 and TRBJ2-7; D is uncertain. The germline gives CDR1 SGDLS, CDR2 YYNGEE. V lost 0 bases to trimming and J lost 0 bases, with 10 bases between them. This CDR3 has 15 amino acids.

The chain employs TRBV27 and TRBJ2-3, with D tentatively TRBD1 (6 bases). Per germline, CDR1 MNHEY and CDR2 SMNVEV (reference sequence). The CDR3 has 17 residues. Trimming removed 2 bases at V and 2 bases at J, with 17 bases between. The CDR3 is CASSLLPLVGATDTQYF. The CDR3 DNA reads TGTGCCAGCAGTTTACTTCCACTAGTGGGGGCCACAGATACGCAGTATTTT.

This clonotype was recorded at least ten times. This chain joins TRBV4-3 and TRBJ2-3; D gene uncertain. From germline, CDR1 is LGHNA and CDR2 YSLEER. V lost 0 bases, J lost 7 bases, and 5 bases lay in between. The CDR3 length is 12 residues. The CDR3 spells CASSQDPNTQYF. CDR3 nucleotide sequence: TGCGCCAGCAGCCAAGACCCGAATACGCAGTATTTT.

Comment on this clonotype: Given a much more abundant clone one base away, this may be a read error. The V and J genes are TRBV20-1 and TRBJ2-7; 10 bases are a match to TRBD2. Trimming at V came to 0 bases and at J to 7 bases, leaving 9 bases not matched to a gene. The germline CDR1 and CDR2 sequences are DFQATT and SNEGSKA (reference sequence). The CDR3 covers 15 residues. CDR3 in amino acids: CSARDPLAGSYEQYF. The CDR3 DNA is TGCAGTGCTAGAGATCCACTAGCGGGGTCGTATGAGCAGTACTTC.

CDR3 in amino acids: CATSDPGQTNEQYF. The CDR3 DNA sequence: TGTGCCACCAGTGACCCCGGACAGACCAATGAGCAGTACTTC. This rearrangement joins TRBV24-1 to TRBJ2-7, with TRBD1 as a possible D gene (6 bases). The V end lost 4 bases, the J end lost 7 bases, and 16 bases lay between the germline ends. The CDR3 is made up of 14 amino acids. CDR1 is KGHDR, CDR2 SFDVKD, per germline.

This clonotype was recorded a few times. The CDR3 region is CASSYPGLRGPKNTEAFF. The CDR3 bases are TGTGCCAGCAGTTACCCAGGATTACGGGGACCCAAGAACACTGAAGCTTTCTTT. The chain has TRBV6-2 or TRBV6-3 and TRBJ1-1, with D possibly matching TRBD1 (5 bases). V lost 2 bases, J lost 1 base, and 20 bases lay in between. This CDR3 comprises 18 residues. Germline assignment: CDR1 MNHEY and CDR2 SVGEGT.

This clonotype was detected only a few times. The chain combines TRBV4-2 with TRBJ2-5; D possibly corresponds to TRBD2 (7 bases). The V gene lost 0 bases and the J gene lost 9 bases, with 11 bases spanning the gap. The CDR3 is made up of 13 amino acids. The germline V gene encodes CDR1 LGHNA and CDR2 YNFKEQ. This chain's CDR3 is CASSQDLRGPQYF. CDR3 in DNA: TGTGCCAGCAGCCAAGATTTGCGGGGGCCCCAGTACTTC.